These T cell receptor beta chains were read from a single sample in a study of blood T cell repertoires in COVID-19. The protocol was immunoSEQ multiplex PCR, while the TCRdb copy is restricted to in-frame clones and leaves out a portion. The sample holds about 260,000 clones, over 80% seen once. Specimen: PBMCs or T cells enriched from blood (not recorded which). The receptors here all came from a woman in her 30s with acute COVID-19. Both conserved end residues are part of each CDR3. The order of the fields is J gene, V gene, CDR3 protein.

>TRBJ2-3|TRBV7-6
CASSLAGTGVTDTQYF
>TRBJ1-4|TRBV6-5
CASTPDIANEKLFF
>TRBJ2-1|TRBV18
CASSPGLADYNEQFF
>TRBJ1-1|TRBV19
CASKNRGDTEAFF
>TRBJ2-5|TRBV7-9
CASSLLGGSQETQYF
>TRBJ2-1|TRBV19
CASSIEPLSGRAGDEQFF
>TRBJ1-2|TRBV6-5
CASNSGTGDDYTF
>TRBJ2-7|TRBV5-4
CASSSRDRGSEQYF
>TRBJ1-3|TRBV28
CASGTGLLIYF
>TRBJ2-1|TRBV27
CASSPYSGGSSYNEQFF
>TRBJ2-7|TRBV2
CASRGSTSGSSEQYF
>TRBJ2-6|TRBV3-1/TRBV3-2
CASSYTGPGANVLTF
>TRBJ1-3|TRBV10-3
CAISEPTGSGNTIYF
>TRBJ1-4|TRBV4-1
CASRDSGGTNEKLFF
>TRBJ2-7|TRBV4-3
CASSQEQGVNKEQYF
>TRBJ1-1|TRBV5-1
CASSWRGDGVNTEAFF